A selection of T cell receptor beta chains follows, all from one sample in a study of T cells in lung cancer brain metastases. Generated by immunoSEQ multiplex PCR, the TCRdb table keeps only in-frame clones and is missing some. The repertoire has approximately 2,500 clones, around 90% of them found once; the top ten carry around 4.4%. Sequencing was performed on tumor tissue from the primary lung tumor. The origin of the receptors is a woman between 45 and 60 years old with non-small cell lung cancer. Each CDR3 is given with its conserved first and last residue. Fields, in order: D gene, V gene, CDR3 length, clone size, J gene, CDR3 DNA, CDR3 protein. D genes are given only for firm matches. Expanded clones are given a class, and other clones once, few, many or no size at all.

d_call: TRBD1
v_call: TRBV14
cdr3_length: 15
clone_size: -
j_call: TRBJ1-2
cdr3_nt: TGTGCCAGCAGCCCTCGCGAGGGACAGTCCTATGGCTACACCTTC
cdr3_aa: CASSPREGQSYGYTF

d_call: TRBD1
v_call: TRBV7-2
cdr3_length: 15
clone_size: -
j_call: TRBJ2-7
cdr3_nt: TGTGCCAGCAGCTTAGCCGGCAGGGGGCGCGGTGAGCAGTACTTC
cdr3_aa: CASSLAGRGRGEQYF

d_call: -
v_call: TRBV18
cdr3_length: 13
clone_size: -
j_call: TRBJ2-7
cdr3_nt: TGTGCCAGCTCACCACCGGGGAGCTACGAGCAGTACTTC
cdr3_aa: CASSPPGSYEQYF

d_call: TRBD1
v_call: TRBV7-9
cdr3_length: 13
clone_size: -
j_call: TRBJ1-1
cdr3_nt: TGTGCCAGCAGCCCGGGACAGGGTACTGAAGCTTTCTTT
cdr3_aa: CASSPGQGTEAFF

d_call: -
v_call: TRBV6-4
cdr3_length: 14
clone_size: -
j_call: TRBJ2-7
cdr3_nt: TGTGCCAGCAGCCCGGACGCCAAAGAGGACGAGCAGTACTTC
cdr3_aa: CASSPDAKEDEQYF

d_call: TRBD2
v_call: TRBV7-2
cdr3_length: 13
clone_size: once
j_call: TRBJ2-7
cdr3_nt: TGTGCCAGCAGCCAACTAGCGAGCTACGAGCAGTACTTC
cdr3_aa: CASSQLASYEQYF

d_call: -
v_call: TRBV6-1
cdr3_length: 14
clone_size: -
j_call: TRBJ2-6
cdr3_nt: TGTGCCAGCAGTGAAGGATCTGGGGCCAACGTCCTGACTTTC
cdr3_aa: CASSEGSGANVLTF

d_call: -
v_call: TRBV28
cdr3_length: 14
clone_size: -
j_call: TRBJ1-5
cdr3_nt: TGTGCCAGCAGGCACAGCGGGGAAGGTCAGCCCCAGCATTTT
cdr3_aa: CASRHSGEGQPQHF

d_call: TRBD1
v_call: TRBV19
cdr3_length: 16
clone_size: -
j_call: TRBJ2-3
cdr3_nt: TGTGCCAGTAGTTACGGACAGGGGGCTATCACAGATACGCAGTATTTT
cdr3_aa: CASSYGQGAITDTQYF

d_call: TRBD1
v_call: TRBV29-1
cdr3_length: 14
clone_size: -
j_call: TRBJ2-5
cdr3_nt: TGCAGCGTTGTTCCAAGGACAGGTGAAGAGACCCAGTACTTC
cdr3_aa: CSVVPRTGEETQYF

d_call: TRBD1
v_call: TRBV5-1
cdr3_length: 13
clone_size: -
j_call: TRBJ1-2
cdr3_nt: TGCGCCAGCAGCTGGGACAGAAACTATGGCTACACCTTC
cdr3_aa: CASSWDRNYGYTF

d_call: -
v_call: TRBV5-4
cdr3_length: 13
clone_size: -
j_call: TRBJ2-1
cdr3_nt: TGTGCCAGCAGCTTTACAGACTACAATGAGCAGTTCTTC
cdr3_aa: CASSFTDYNEQFF

d_call: -
v_call: TRBV6-5
cdr3_length: 14
clone_size: once
j_call: TRBJ1-4
cdr3_nt: TGTGCCAGCAGTAAAGGGGTGGTGGAGGAAAAACTGTTTTTT
cdr3_aa: CASSKGVVEEKLFF

d_call: TRBD2
v_call: TRBV2
cdr3_length: 17
clone_size: -
j_call: TRBJ2-1
cdr3_nt: TGTGCCAGCAGCCCAAGGGCTAGCGGGAGGAATACTGATGAGCAGTTCTTC
cdr3_aa: CASSPRASGRNTDEQFF

d_call: TRBD1
v_call: TRBV7-8
cdr3_length: 14
clone_size: -
j_call: TRBJ1-2
cdr3_nt: TGTGCCAGCAGCTCCCCCCCAGGGGGCTATGGCTACACCTTC
cdr3_aa: CASSSPPGGYGYTF

d_call: -
v_call: TRBV9
cdr3_length: 14
clone_size: -
j_call: TRBJ2-3
cdr3_nt: TGTGCCAGCAGCGTAAAGCTTGGCACAGATACGCAGTATTTT
cdr3_aa: CASSVKLGTDTQYF

d_call: TRBD1
v_call: TRBV28
cdr3_length: 15
clone_size: -
j_call: TRBJ2-3
cdr3_nt: TGTGCCAGCAGCCCCGGACAGGCTAGCACAGATACGCAGTATTTT
cdr3_aa: CASSPGQASTDTQYF

d_call: -
v_call: TRBV5-1
cdr3_length: 14
clone_size: -
j_call: TRBJ1-1
cdr3_nt: TGCGCCAGCAGCTACTCGGGGGGCTACACTGAAGCTTTCTTT
cdr3_aa: CASSYSGGYTEAFF

d_call: -
v_call: TRBV28
cdr3_length: 11
clone_size: -
j_call: TRBJ1-1
cdr3_nt: TGTACCAGCAGTTTATCAAGACGAAGTTTCTTT
cdr3_aa: CTSSLSRRSFF

d_call: -
v_call: TRBV5-1
cdr3_length: 17
clone_size: -
j_call: TRBJ2-1
cdr3_nt: TGCGCCAGCAGCCTACAAAGCGGCGGAACCTCCTACAATGAGCAGTTCTTC
cdr3_aa: CASSLQSGGTSYNEQFF

d_call: -
v_call: TRBV6-5
cdr3_length: 15
clone_size: -
j_call: TRBJ1-2
cdr3_nt: TGTGCCAGCAGCCCCTATTTGGGCAGGGCCTATGGCTACACCTTC
cdr3_aa: CASSPYLGRAYGYTF

d_call: -
v_call: TRBV6-1
cdr3_length: 14
clone_size: -
j_call: TRBJ1-1
cdr3_nt: TGTGCCAGCAGTAAGGGACGGATGAACACTGAAGCTTTCTTT
cdr3_aa: CASSKGRMNTEAFF

d_call: -
v_call: TRBV4-1
cdr3_length: 16
clone_size: -
j_call: TRBJ2-7
cdr3_nt: TGCGCCAGCAGCCCTCGGCGCCAGGTCGTTGACTACGAGCAGTACTTC
cdr3_aa: CASSPRRQVVDYEQYF

d_call: -
v_call: TRBV27
cdr3_length: 15
clone_size: -
j_call: TRBJ1-1
cdr3_nt: TGTGCCAGCAGGGGGCCGGGACGCCAGAACACTGAAGCTTTCTTT
cdr3_aa: CASRGPGRQNTEAFF

d_call: TRBD1
v_call: TRBV5-5
cdr3_length: 16
clone_size: -
j_call: TRBJ1-1
cdr3_nt: TGTGCCAGCAGCGTGCCGGGACAGGGCTTGAACACTGAAGCTTTCTTT
cdr3_aa: CASSVPGQGLNTEAFF

d_call: -
v_call: TRBV18
cdr3_length: 11
clone_size: -
j_call: TRBJ2-4
cdr3_nt: TGTGCCAGCTCATCCGCGGACATTCAGTACTTC
cdr3_aa: CASSSADIQYF

d_call: TRBD2
v_call: TRBV6-4
cdr3_length: 14
clone_size: -
j_call: TRBJ2-1
cdr3_nt: TGTGCCAGCAGTCTAGCGGGCGCCTACAATGAGCAGTTCTTC
cdr3_aa: CASSLAGAYNEQFF

d_call: TRBD2
v_call: TRBV4-1
cdr3_length: 16
clone_size: few
j_call: TRBJ2-7
cdr3_nt: TGCGCCAGCAGCGATTACGGACTAGCGGGAGTAAAAGAGCAGTACTTC
cdr3_aa: CASSDYGLAGVKEQYF

d_call: -
v_call: TRBV5-4
cdr3_length: 15
clone_size: -
j_call: TRBJ2-6
cdr3_nt: TGTGCCAGCAGCCCCGGGGGTACTGGGGCCAACGTCCTGACTTTC
cdr3_aa: CASSPGGTGANVLTF

d_call: -
v_call: TRBV9
cdr3_length: 13
clone_size: -
j_call: TRBJ1-2
cdr3_nt: TGTGCCAGCAGCGTAGACAGTAACTATGGCTACACCTTC
cdr3_aa: CASSVDSNYGYTF

d_call: -
v_call: TRBV7-1
cdr3_length: 10
clone_size: -
j_call: TRBJ1-2
cdr3_nt: TGTGCCAGCAGCGCTGATGGCTACACCTTC
cdr3_aa: CASSADGYTF

d_call: -
v_call: TRBV5-1
cdr3_length: 13
clone_size: -
j_call: TRBJ1-4
cdr3_nt: TGCGCCAGCAGCTTGGAGGGCAATGAAAAACTGTTTTTT
cdr3_aa: CASSLEGNEKLFF

d_call: -
v_call: TRBV6-5
cdr3_length: 15
clone_size: few
j_call: TRBJ1-5
cdr3_nt: TGTGCCAGCAGTTACTCGAGACAATCGGGTCAGCCCCAGCATTTT
cdr3_aa: CASSYSRQSGQPQHF

d_call: TRBD1
v_call: TRBV5-1
cdr3_length: 20
clone_size: -
j_call: TRBJ2-7
cdr3_nt: TGCGCCAGCAGCTTCAAGGGCCTAGGACAGGGTTATGAAGAGTCCTACGAGCAGTACTTC
cdr3_aa: CASSFKGLGQGYEESYEQYF

d_call: -
v_call: TRBV27
cdr3_length: 14
clone_size: few
j_call: TRBJ1-3
cdr3_nt: TGTGCCAGCGCCCTACAGGGAAATGGAAACACCATATATTTT
cdr3_aa: CASALQGNGNTIYF

d_call: -
v_call: TRBV4-3
cdr3_length: 16
clone_size: -
j_call: TRBJ2-6
cdr3_nt: TGCGCCAGCAGCCAAGATGTGGCGGCTGGGGCCAACGTCCTGACTTTC
cdr3_aa: CASSQDVAAGANVLTF

d_call: TRBD1
v_call: TRBV5-1
cdr3_length: 14
clone_size: -
j_call: TRBJ2-7
cdr3_nt: TGCGCCAGCAGCCCTGGGACAGGCTCCTACGAGCAGTACTTC
cdr3_aa: CASSPGTGSYEQYF

d_call: -
v_call: TRBV29-1
cdr3_length: 13
clone_size: -
j_call: TRBJ2-7
cdr3_nt: TGCAGCGCTGGGATTAGTGGGGTGTACGAGCAGTACTTC
cdr3_aa: CSAGISGVYEQYF

d_call: TRBD2
v_call: TRBV11-3
cdr3_length: 18
clone_size: -
j_call: TRBJ2-1
cdr3_nt: TGTGCCAGCAGCTTAAGGAGCGGGGGGCCTAGCTCCTACAATGAGCAGTTCTTC
cdr3_aa: CASSLRSGGPSSYNEQFF

d_call: TRBD1
v_call: TRBV19
cdr3_length: 14
clone_size: -
j_call: TRBJ1-1
cdr3_nt: TGTGCCAGTAGTATTACGGGACAGGCCACTGAAGCTTTCTTT
cdr3_aa: CASSITGQATEAFF

d_call: TRBD2
v_call: TRBV9
cdr3_length: 15
clone_size: -
j_call: TRBJ2-1
cdr3_nt: TGTGCCAGCAGCGTCCGGACTAGCGGTAACAATGAGCAGTTCTTC
cdr3_aa: CASSVRTSGNNEQFF

d_call: -
v_call: TRBV7-2
cdr3_length: 12
clone_size: -
j_call: TRBJ1-2
cdr3_nt: TGTGCCAGCAGCTTAGATTTGGATGGCTACACCTTC
cdr3_aa: CASSLDLDGYTF

d_call: TRBD1
v_call: TRBV7-3
cdr3_length: 15
clone_size: -
j_call: TRBJ2-7
cdr3_nt: TGTGCCAGCAGCCCCACCCGGGACAGCCCCTACGAGCAGTACTTC
cdr3_aa: CASSPTRDSPYEQYF

d_call: TRBD2
v_call: TRBV14
cdr3_length: 17
clone_size: -
j_call: TRBJ2-2
cdr3_nt: TGTGCCAGCAGCCGCTTTAGCGGGGGCCGGAACACCGGGGAGCTGTTTTTT
cdr3_aa: CASSRFSGGRNTGELFF

d_call: -
v_call: TRBV9
cdr3_length: 15
clone_size: -
j_call: TRBJ1-1
cdr3_nt: TGTGCCAGCAGCCCAAGGGACAACTTGAACACTGAAGCTTTCTTT
cdr3_aa: CASSPRDNLNTEAFF

d_call: -
v_call: TRBV29-1
cdr3_length: 10
clone_size: -
j_call: TRBJ1-1
cdr3_nt: TGCAGCGTACAGGCTTCTGAAGCTTTCTTT
cdr3_aa: CSVQASEAFF

d_call: TRBD1
v_call: TRBV30
cdr3_length: 15
clone_size: -
j_call: TRBJ1-6
cdr3_nt: TGTGCCTGGAGTGTTGCCGACAGGGAAGGCCCACCCCTCCACTTT
cdr3_aa: CAWSVADREGPPLHF

d_call: -
v_call: TRBV5-1
cdr3_length: 10
clone_size: -
j_call: TRBJ1-1
cdr3_nt: TGCGCCAGCAGGGGCACTGAAGCTTTCTTT
cdr3_aa: CASRGTEAFF

d_call: -
v_call: TRBV5-1
cdr3_length: 16
clone_size: -
j_call: TRBJ2-7
cdr3_nt: TGCGCCAGCAGCCCCTTGGGGGGACCGAGCTCCTACGAGCAGTACTTC
cdr3_aa: CASSPLGGPSSYEQYF

d_call: TRBD2
v_call: TRBV11-2
cdr3_length: 16
clone_size: -
j_call: TRBJ2-1
cdr3_nt: TGTGCCAGCAGCTTTCGCGGACTAGCGGGAACCAATGAGCAGTTCTTC
cdr3_aa: CASSFRGLAGTNEQFF